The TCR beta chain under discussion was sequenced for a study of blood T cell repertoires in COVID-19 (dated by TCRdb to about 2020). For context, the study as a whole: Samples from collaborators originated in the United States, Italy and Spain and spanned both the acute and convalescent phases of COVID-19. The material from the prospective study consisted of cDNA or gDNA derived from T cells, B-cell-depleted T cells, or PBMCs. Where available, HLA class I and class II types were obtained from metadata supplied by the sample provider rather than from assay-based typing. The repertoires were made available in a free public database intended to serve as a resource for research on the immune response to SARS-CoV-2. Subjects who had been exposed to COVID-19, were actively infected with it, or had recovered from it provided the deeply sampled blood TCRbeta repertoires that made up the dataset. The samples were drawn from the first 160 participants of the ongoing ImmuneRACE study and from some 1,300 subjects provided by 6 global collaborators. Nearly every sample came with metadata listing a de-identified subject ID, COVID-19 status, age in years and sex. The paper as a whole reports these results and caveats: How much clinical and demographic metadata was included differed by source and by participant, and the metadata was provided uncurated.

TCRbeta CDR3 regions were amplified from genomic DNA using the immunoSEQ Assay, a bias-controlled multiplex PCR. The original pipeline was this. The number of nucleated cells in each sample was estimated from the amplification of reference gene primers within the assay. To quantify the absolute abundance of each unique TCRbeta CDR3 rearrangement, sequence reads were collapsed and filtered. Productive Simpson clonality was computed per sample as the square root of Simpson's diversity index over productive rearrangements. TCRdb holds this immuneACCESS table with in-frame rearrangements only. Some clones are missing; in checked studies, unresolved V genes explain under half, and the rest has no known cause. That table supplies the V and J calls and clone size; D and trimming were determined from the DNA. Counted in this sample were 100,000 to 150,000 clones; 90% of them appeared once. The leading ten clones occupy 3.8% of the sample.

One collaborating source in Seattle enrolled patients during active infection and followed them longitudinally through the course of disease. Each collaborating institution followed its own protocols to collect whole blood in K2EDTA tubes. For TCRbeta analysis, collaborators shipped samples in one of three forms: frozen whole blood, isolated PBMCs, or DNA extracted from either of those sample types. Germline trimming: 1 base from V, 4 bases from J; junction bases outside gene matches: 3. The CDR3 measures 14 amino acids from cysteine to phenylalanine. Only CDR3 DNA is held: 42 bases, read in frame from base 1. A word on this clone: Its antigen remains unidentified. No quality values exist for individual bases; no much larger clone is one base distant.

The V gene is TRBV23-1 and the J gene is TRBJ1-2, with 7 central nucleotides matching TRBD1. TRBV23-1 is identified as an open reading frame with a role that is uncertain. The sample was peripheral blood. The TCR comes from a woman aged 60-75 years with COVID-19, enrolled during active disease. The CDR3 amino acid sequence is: CASSQWDSSYGYTF. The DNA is TGCGCCAGCAGTCAATGGGACAGCAGCTATGGCTACACCTTC.